Listed here are 14 T cell receptor beta chains from one sample, sequenced in a study of radiation and T cells in renal cell carcinoma. Time point: blood 4 weeks post-SBRT, at nephrectomy. The treatment here: 15 Gy SBRT to primary tumor, nephrectomy 4 weeks later. The assay was immunoSEQ multiplex PCR, and TCRdb's table has in-frame clones only and misses some. This table has roughly 92,000 clones, around 80% appearing once. Sequencing used blood, obtained from a patient whose treatment included radiotherapy and nephrectomy. The source is a man between 60 and 75 years old with renal cell carcinoma.

The V gene is TRBV28, the J gene TRBJ1-2, with D tentatively TRBD1 (6 bases). The CDR3 is 12 amino acids. V gave up 2 bases and J gave up 8 bases, with 9 bases separating them. Per the germline V gene, CDR1 is MDHEN and CDR2 is SYDVKM. This chain's CDR3 is CASSLGGAGYTF. For the CDR3, the DNA is TGTGCCAGCAGTTTAGGGGGCGCGGGCTACACCTTC.

The chain is built from TRBV10-3 and TRBJ2-1; 8 bases agree with TRBD1. The CDR3 consists of 16 residues. The junction had 7 bases not matched to a gene; V was cut back by 4 bases and J by 2 bases. Per germline, CDR1 ENHRY and CDR2 SYGVKD. The CDR3, as DNA: TGTGCCATCAGTGCCGACAGGGGTAGAGCCTACAATGAGCAGTTCTTC. Amino acid sequence: CAISADRGRAYNEQFF.

The chain links TRBV11-1 to TRBJ2-2, with TRBD2 matching over 14 bases. Trimming took 5 bases from V and 6 from J; bases not matched to a gene: 8. Germline loops: CDR1 SGHAT, CDR2 FQDESV (reference sequence). The CDR3 runs 17 residues. The CDR3 region is CASSPRLAGGPAGELFF. CDR3 nucleotide sequence: TGTGCCAGCAGCCCGAGACTAGCGGGAGGGCCGGCCGGGGAGCTGTTTTTT.

This chain uses TRBV5-4 with TRBJ2-5; TRBD1 or TRBD2 may be the D gene (7 bases each). This CDR3 has 15 residues. Germline loops: CDR1 SGHNT, CDR2 YYREEE (reference sequence). Trimming cost V 0 bases and J 5 bases, with 14 bases left between them. CDR3 sequence: CASSLVIQGGETQYF. The DNA of the CDR3 is TGTGCCAGCAGCTTGGTGATTCAGGGGGGGGAGACCCAGTACTTC.

The V call is TRBV7-9, the J call TRBJ1-4, with a weak D call TRBD1 (5 bases). Between the trimmed V and J ends, which lost 2 bases and 8 bases, there was a span of 12 bases. Germline values: CDR1 SEHNR, CDR2 FQNEAQ (reference sequence). CDR3 size: 14 residues. The DNA of the CDR3 is TGTGCCAGCAGCTTAACCCCGGGGGAGGAAAAACTGTTTTTT. Protein sequence: CASSLTPGEEKLFF. The full variable domain, completed using reference TRBV7-9 and TRBJ1-4, is DTGVSQNPRHKITKRGQNVTFRCDPISEHNRLYWYRQTLGQGPEFLTYFQNEAQLEKSRLLSDRFSAERPKGSFSTLEIQRTEQGDSAMYLCASSLTPGEEKLFFGSGTQLSVL.

This chain connects TRBV5-1 to TRBJ1-4; 9 nucleotides line up with TRBD1. Germline CDR1 SGHRS, CDR2 YFSETQ. The length of the CDR3 is 15 residues. V gave up 4 bases and J gave up 7 bases; unmatched junction bases: 8. As DNA, the CDR3 is TGCGCCAGCAGCCTTGGGACAGGGAGGGGTGAAAAACTGTTTTTT. Translating it yields CASSLGTGRGEKLFF.

The J gene is TRBJ1-2, the V gene TRBV9; D might be TRBD1 (6 bases). The length of the CDR3 is 14 residues. Germline V gene sequence: CDR1 SGDLS, CDR2 YYNGEE. The germline V and J ends were trimmed by 3 bases and 4 bases, with 13 bases remaining between them. Here the CDR3 DNA reads TGTGCCAGCAGCGGAACAGGGTCAGCCTATGGCTACACCTTC. Its translation is CASSGTGSAYGYTF.

The chain joins TRBV2 to TRBJ1-2; a possible D gene is TRBD1 (6 bases). Germline CDR1 reads SNHLY; CDR2 reads FYNNEI. The CDR3 runs to 14 residues. Trimming stripped 0 bases from V and 8 bases from J, with 13 bases between. The CDR3 sequence is CASSEAGGPGGYTF. The CDR3, as DNA: TGTGCCAGCAGTGAAGCCGGGGGGCCTGGGGGCTACACCTTC.

The V and J genes are TRBV28 and TRBJ1-1; TRBD1 agrees at 10 bases. The CDR3 covers 16 residues. The V gene end was trimmed by 7 bases and the J gene end by 0 bases; junction bases not matched to a gene: 8. Per the germline V gene, CDR1 is MDHEN and CDR2 is SYDVKM. CDR3 amino acids: CASNRQGAGMNTEAFF. CDR3 sequence (DNA): TGTGCCAGCAACCGACAGGGGGCCGGCATGAACACTGAAGCTTTCTTT.

This rearrangement joins TRBV30 to TRBJ2-3; TRBD1 matches 7 bases. Germline V lookup: CDR1 GTSNPN, CDR2 SVGIG (reference sequence). V was clipped by 5 bases and J by 2 bases; unmatched bases: 19. This CDR3 contains 18 residues. The DNA for the CDR3 is TGTGCCTGGGACATAAAACACGGGACAGCTGGTTCCACAGATACGCAGTATTTT. It is translated as CAWDIKHGTAGSTDTQYF. Supplemented by reference TRBV30 and TRBJ2-3, the full variable domain reads SQTIHQWPATLVQPVGSPLSLECTVEGTSNPNLYWYRQAAGRGLQLLFYSVGIGQISSEVPQNLSASRPQDRQFILSSKKLLLSDSGFYLCAWDIKHGTAGSTDTQYFGPGTRLTVL.

V gene TRBV28 combines with J gene TRBJ1-3; D gene uncertain. CDR1 is MDHEN, CDR2 SYDVKM, per germline. V lost 10 bases and J 1 base, leaving 11 bases between the germline ends. This CDR3 is 13 amino acids long. The CDR3 region is CAIGEPSGNTIYF. For the CDR3, the DNA is TGTGCCATCGGTGAACCTTCTGGAAACACCATATATTTT.

The CDR3 DNA reads TGTGCCAGCAGCTCCGGGACTAGCGGGAGTGTCTTCGGTGAGCAGTTCTTC. Its protein product is CASSSGTSGSVFGEQFF. The chain couples TRBV11-2 to TRBJ2-1; 14 bases agree with TRBD2. The germline CDR1 and CDR2 sequences are SGHAT and FQNNGV. The junction had 11 bases not matched to a gene; V was cut back by 4 bases and J by 9 bases. CDR3 length: 17 amino acids.

A note on this clone: One end of the junction varies from germline; a read error may be responsible. CDR3 coding DNA: TGTGCCAGCAGCTTAGAAGTAGGCGGTAGGGGGCTTGGCTATGGCTACGCCTTC. Translating gives CASSLEVGGRGLGYGYAF. This rearrangement joins TRBV7-9 to TRBJ1-2; 7 bases align to TRBD1. CDR3 length: 18 residues. Germline V CDR1 and CDR2: SEHNR, FQNEAQ (reference sequence).

The gene calls are TRBV5-4 and TRBJ2-5, with D perhaps TRBD2 (6 bases). This CDR3 spans 15 amino acids. Germline values: CDR1 SGHNT, CDR2 YYREEE (reference sequence). Trimming left V 2 bases short and J 5 bases short, with 16 bases between. CDR3 DNA sequence: TGTGCCAGCAGCTTTGTTCTGGGGGGTCAGGAGACCCAGTACTTC. It yields the protein CASSFVLGGQETQYF.